These 27 T cell receptor beta chains share one sample of origin, sequenced in a study of T cell repertoires in cytomegalovirus infection (dated by TCRdb to about 2019). The intended sense of this specimen's treatment or condition label: in vitro stimulation with specific CMV peptide epitopes to enrich CMV-specific T cells. Sequencing instrument: Illumina HiSeq 1500. TCRdb handled the public reads itself, with Q25 trimming in fastp and clone calling in MiXCR, and kept productive beta chains. One record per CDR3 amino acid sequence lists the most common genes and DNA. Here the sample has roughly 70,000 distinct CDR3 sequences; 20% occur a single time. The ten largest account for around 70% of the sample. Their specific antigens are unknown. The material sequenced was CD8+ T cells from cultured PBMCs, taken from culture after CMV antigen stimulation. The receptors derive from a human donor in good health (CMV status not recorded). Some clones in this sample may be carry-over from other donors' samples.

This clonotype occurred many times. The chain combines TRBV7-9 with TRBJ2-7; no clear D. Per the germline V gene, CDR1 is SEHNR and CDR2 is FQNEAQ (reference sequence). Trimming removed 1 base from V and 3 bases from J, with 10 bases in between. The CDR3 totals 14 residues. This CDR3 reads CASSLEYGRYEQYF. The DNA for the CDR3 is TGTGCCAGCAGCTTAGAATACGGTCGCTACGAGCAGTACTTC.

This sequence joins TRBV27 and TRBJ2-7; the match to TRBD1 covers 9 bases. In germline, CDR1 is MNHEY, CDR2 SMNVEV (reference sequence). With V trimmed by 5 bases and J by 8 bases, 4 bases remained unmatched. This CDR3 contains 12 residues. CDR3: CASSPGQGKQYF. The DNA of the CDR3 is TGTGCCAGCAGTCCGGGACAGGGAAAGCAGTACTTC.

This CDR3 is CASSDAGGSRYNEQFF. As DNA, the CDR3 is TGTGCCAGCAGTGACGCCGGGGGGTCCCGGTATAATGAGCAGTTCTTC. J is TRBJ2-1 and V is TRBV6-4, with TRBD2 identical over 7 bases. The CDR3 runs to 16 residues. J lost 7 bases, V lost 2 bases, and 11 bases had no gene match. Germline CDR1 is MRHNA and CDR2 is SNTAGT.

This clonotype appeared a few times. The genes are TRBV29-1 and TRBJ1-2, with a tentative D call TRBD1 (5 bases). CDR3 size: 14 residues. Germline loops: CDR1 SQVTM, CDR2 ANQGSEA. The ends were cut back, 4 bases at V and 0 bases at J, with 12 bases in the middle. CDR3 DNA sequence: TGCAGCGTTGTGGGGGAGTTAGCTAACTATGGCTACACCTTC. Translating it yields CSVVGELANYGYTF. Using reference TRBV29-1 and TRBJ1-2 for the parts outside the CDR3, the full variable domain is SAVISQKPSRDICQRGTSLTIQCQVDSQVTMMFWYRQQPGQSLTLIATANQGSEATYESGFVIDKFPISRPNLTFSTLTVSNMSPEDSSIYLCSVVGELANYGYTFGSGTRLTVV.

V is TRBV4-1 and J is TRBJ2-7; possible D gene TRBD1, 6 bases. Germline values: CDR1 MGHRA, CDR2 YSYEKL. The V end lost 1 base, the J end lost 2 bases, and 12 bases lay between the germline ends. This CDR3 spans 15 amino acids. The CDR3 bases are TGCGCCAGCAGCCAAGTAGGGGGTCTGGCCTACGAGCAGTACTTC. This encodes CASSQVGGLAYEQYF.

This clonotype was recorded a few times. The CDR3 DNA reads as TGTGCCAGTAGTCTGCCGTACAATCTACCTCGGGATGGGCAGCCCCAGCATTTT. This encodes CASSLPYNLPRDGQPQHF. This rearrangement joins TRBV19 to TRBJ1-5; D uncertain. The CDR3 is made up of 18 amino acids. Germline V gene lookup returns CDR1 LNHDA and CDR2 SQIVND (reference sequence). The ends were cut back, 5 bases at V and 7 bases at J, with 27 bases in the middle.

The rearrangement joins TRBV4-1 to TRBJ1-1; D unclear. The CDR3 has 15 amino acids. In germline, CDR1 is MGHRA, CDR2 YSYEKL. V lost 1 base to trimming and J lost 6 bases, with 15 bases between them. The CDR3 loop is CASSQAVGRLAEAFF. CDR3 nucleotide sequence: TGCGCCAGCAGCCAAGCGGTAGGCAGGTTGGCTGAAGCTTTCTTT.

This clonotype appeared a single time. This chain joins TRBV6-1 and TRBJ2-2; the D gene is possibly TRBD1 (6 bases). Per germline, CDR1 MNHNS and CDR2 SASEGT. The ends were cut back, 7 bases at V and 3 bases at J, with 12 bases in the middle. The CDR3 runs 14 residues. The CDR3 is CASTAGADTGELFF. CDR3 DNA: TGTGCCAGCACGGCAGGGGCGGACACCGGGGAGCTGTTTTTT.

This chain uses TRBV7-2 with TRBJ1-2; D unresolved. V was clipped by 5 bases and J by 8 bases, with 15 bases between them. This CDR3 contains 13 residues. Germline V gene lookup returns CDR1 SGHTA and CDR2 FQGNSA. In nucleotides, the CDR3 is TGTGCCAGCAGCGTGGGCCCCCGAGGAGGCTACACCTTC. Amino acids: CASSVGPRGGYTF.

The chain couples TRBV20-1 to TRBJ1-1; D possibly corresponds to TRBD1 (5 bases). Germline CDR1 reads DFQATT; CDR2 reads SNEGSKA (reference sequence). Trimming removed 5 bases at V and 2 bases at J, with 18 bases between. The CDR3 totals 15 residues. This CDR3 reads CSARDMGRGNTEAFF. In nucleotides, the CDR3 is TGCAGTGCTCGCGACATGGGGCGCGGTAACACTGAAGCTTTCTTT.

In nucleotides, the CDR3 is TGTGCCAGCAGTTTGCGAGGGGGGTTCACTGAAGCTTTCTTT. Translation gives CASSLRGGFTEAFF. This chain connects TRBV28 to TRBJ1-1; possible D gene TRBD1, 6 bases. V was cut by 3 bases and J by 4 bases, with 12 bases left in between. The length of the CDR3 is 14 residues. Germline assignment: CDR1 MDHEN and CDR2 SYDVKM.

This clonotype was seen only a few times. This chain connects TRBV7-2 to TRBJ2-3; D may match TRBD1 or TRBD2 (6 bases each). CDR1 is SGHTA and CDR2 is FQGNSA in the germline V gene. The CDR3 spans 17 residues. Trimming took off 5 bases at V and 4 bases at J, with 22 bases between the two ends. Here the CDR3 reads CASSPTGGLTNPDTQYF. The DNA for the CDR3 is TGTGCCAGCAGCCCCACCGGGGGCCTCACTAATCCAGATACGCAGTATTTT.

This clonotype appeared a few times. The chain has TRBV12-3 or TRBV12-4 and TRBJ1-5; possible D gene TRBD1, 6 bases. V dropped 2 bases and J dropped 6 bases, with 11 bases sitting between them. The CDR3 extends over 14 amino acids. The CDR3 loop is CASSLNRDVQPQHF. In nucleotides, the CDR3 is TGTGCCAGCAGTTTAAACAGGGATGTTCAGCCCCAGCATTTT.

The chain links TRBV5-6 to TRBJ1-5, with D unclear. The CDR3 is 14 amino acids. CDR1 is SGHDT and CDR2 is YYEEEE in the germline V gene. V was cut by 4 bases and J by 0 bases, with 8 bases left in between. CDR3 loop: CASSPGVSNQPQHF. In nucleotides, the CDR3 is TGTGCCAGCAGCCCCGGGGTTAGCAATCAGCCCCAGCATTTT.

The chain has TRBV7-2 and TRBJ2-1; TRBD1 is a possible D gene (5 bases). The CDR3 covers 14 residues. V lost 6 bases and J 7 bases, leaving 16 bases between the germline ends. Germline CDR1 SGHTA, CDR2 FQGNSA. CDR3: CASRPPRQLNEQFF. In DNA form, the CDR3 reads TGTGCCAGCAGACCCCCGAGACAGTTGAATGAGCAGTTCTTC.

A few counts support this clonotype. The chain combines TRBV4-1 with TRBJ1-1; D is undetermined. Germline V gene data show CDR1 as MGHRA and CDR2 as YSYEKL. This CDR3 has 16 amino acids. Trimming took 4 bases from V and 0 from J, leaving 15 bases between them. CDR3 amino acids: CASSLNPEVMNTEAFF. The CDR3 DNA follows: TGCGCCAGCAGCCTAAACCCGGAGGTAATGAACACTGAAGCTTTCTTT.

This clonotype has more than one count but fewer than ten. The rearrangement joins TRBV30 to TRBJ1-2; D uncertain. The germline V and J ends were trimmed by 2 bases and 9 bases, with 16 bases remaining between them. Germline V gene sequence: CDR1 GTSNPN, CDR2 SVGIG (reference sequence). The CDR3 spans 13 residues. In DNA form, the CDR3 reads TGTGCCTGGAGTATTCTGGGCTCTTGGAGCTACACCTTC. Translated: CAWSILGSWSYTF.

The V and J genes are TRBV12-3 or TRBV12-4 and TRBJ2-3, with TRBD1 matching over 9 bases. Trimming removed 6 bases from V and 1 base from J; junction bases left unmatched: 11. The CDR3 contains 17 residues. Here the CDR3 DNA reads TGTGCCAGCAGGGGGAACAGGGGGCAGCGAGGCACAGATACGCAGTATTTT. Its protein product is CASRGNRGQRGTDTQYF.

This clonotype showed up many times. The CDR3 loop is CASSFGGFGNTIYF. CDR3 sequence (DNA): TGTGCCAGCAGCTTTGGGGGTTTTGGAAACACCATATATTTT. V gene TRBV7-8 combines with J gene TRBJ1-3; weak D call: TRBD1 (5 bases). V lost 3 bases, J lost 3 bases, and 9 bases lay in between. Germline V gene sequence: CDR1 SGHVS, CDR2 FQNEAQ. The CDR3 has 14 residues.

In its sample, this clonotype was seen a few times. V gene TRBV7-8 combines with J gene TRBJ2-1, with D hard to call. Germline V gene sequence: CDR1 SGHVS, CDR2 FQNEAQ. V lost 1 base, J lost 8 bases, and 6 bases lay in between. This CDR3 is built from 12 residues. For the CDR3, the DNA is TGTGCCAGCAGCTTAGAATGGGATGAGCAGTTCTTC. It yields the protein CASSLEWDEQFF. Based on the CDR3 plus reference TRBV7-8 and TRBJ2-1, the full variable domain is GAGVSQSPRYKVAKRGQDVALRCDPISGHVSLFWYQQALGQGPEFLTYFQNEAQLDKSGLPSDRFFAERPEGSVSTLKIQRTQQEDSAVYLCASSLEWDEQFFGPGTRLTVL.

This clonotype was picked up a small number of times. This rearrangement joins TRBV12-3 or TRBV12-4 to TRBJ1-5, with D perhaps matching TRBD1 (6 bases). Trimming shortened V by 2 bases and J by 4 bases, and 15 bases separated the two germline ends. CDR3 length equals 16 residues. CDR3 loop: CASSLPGAQGNQPQHF. The CDR3 region has the DNA TGTGCCAGCAGTTTACCCGGGGCCCAGGGGAATCAGCCCCAGCATTTT.

The chain recombines TRBV27 with TRBJ1-1, with D unclear. The CDR3 totals 14 residues. With 8 bases removed from V and 1 base from J, the gap between germline ends came to 14 bases. CDR1 is MNHEY and CDR2 is SMNVEV in the germline V gene (reference sequence). The CDR3 region has the DNA TGTGCCAGCTGCCCAGGCTCCGGGAACACTGAAGCTTTCTTT. Translated, it gives CASCPGSGNTEAFF.

This sequence joins TRBV7-9 and TRBJ1-1; D might be TRBD1 (6 bases). The CDR3 extends over 18 amino acids. The V gene lost 6 bases and the J gene lost 4 bases, with 27 bases spanning the gap. Germline loops: CDR1 SEHNR, CDR2 FQNEAQ (reference sequence). CDR3 loop: CASSSTRQDLSLGTEAFF. The CDR3 nucleotides are TGTGCCAGCAGTTCAACTCGACAGGATCTGTCGCTGGGCACTGAAGCTTTCTTT. The full variable domain, in which reference TRBV7-9 and TRBJ1-1 provide the parts outside the CDR3, is DTGVSQNPRHKITKRGQNVTFRCDPISEHNRLYWYRQTLGQGPEFLTYFQNEAQLEKSRLLSDRFSAERPKGSFSTLEIQRTEQGDSAMYLCASSSTRQDLSLGTEAFFGQGTRLTVV.

This clonotype was found a few times. The rearrangement links TRBV6-1 to TRBJ2-7; perhaps TRBD1 as D (7 bases). Germline V CDR1 and CDR2: MNHNS, SASEGT. The length of the CDR3 is 16 residues. The germline V and J ends were trimmed by 0 bases and 3 bases, with 15 bases remaining between them. CDR3 coding DNA: TGTGCCAGCAGTGAAGCCTTTGGCAGGGGGGTCTACGAGCAGTACTTC. Its translation is CASSEAFGRGVYEQYF.

As to this clonotype: A read error is possible here, since a much larger clone lies one base away. This chain joins TRBV27 and TRBJ1-5, with a possible D match to TRBD1 (5 bases). V was pared by 8 bases and J by 9 bases, with 17 bases between. There are 13 residues in the CDR3. In germline, CDR1 is MNHEY, CDR2 SMNVEV (reference sequence). This chain's CDR3 is CASCLGTGGPQHF. The CDR3 DNA follows: TGTGCCAGCTGTCTAGGGACGGGTGGGCCCCAGCATTTT.

This rearrangement joins TRBV10-2 to TRBJ2-3, with 8 bases aligning to TRBD2. The ends lost 7 bases at V and 4 bases at J; junction bases unmatched: 7. This CDR3 has 14 residues. Germline V gives CDR1 WSHSY, CDR2 SAAADI. The CDR3 nucleotides read TGCGCCAGCACGAAGCGGGGGCTCTCAGATACGCAGTATTTT. Amino acid sequence: CASTKRGLSDTQYF.

This clonotype was seen a few times. The chain joins TRBV7-8 to TRBJ1-1; 9 bases match TRBD1. After removal of 5 bases from V and 3 bases from J, the junction contained 10 bases not matched to a gene. Looked up from germline, CDR1 is SGHVS and CDR2 is FQNEAQ. The CDR3 spans 16 residues. The CDR3 nucleotides are TGTGCCAGCAGCCCCCTTGAGGACAGGGGTGACACTGAAGCTTTCTTT. This sequence encodes CASSPLEDRGDTEAFF.